These T cell receptor beta chains were read from a single sample in a study of HIV-infected patients and healthy controls. MiXCR was run by TCRdb on the 5' RACE reads, yielding one entry per CDR3 protein. The sample lists 17,000 or so distinct CDR3 sequences; 4.5% to 5.5% were seen once. Material for sequencing was blood. All receptors derive from an adult in good health. Each CDR3 is given with its conserved first and last residue. Fields, in order: J gene, V gene, CDR3 protein.

TRBJ2-2,TRBV14,CASSPVDTGELFF
TRBJ1-1,TRBV6-5,CASRLGGGNTEAFF
TRBJ1-1,TRBV6-2/TRBV6-3,CASSRQRNTEAFF
TRBJ2-7,TRBV6-1,CASSKRGEQYF
TRBJ1-1,TRBV6-6,CASRGTIGKPNTEAFF
TRBJ2-5,TRBV20-1,CSARVGEETQYF
TRBJ1-1,TRBV29-1,CSVEAPGRDNARTFF
TRBJ1-2,TRBV19,CASSATGGDKMPF
TRBJ2-2,TRBV6-1,CASTLKVGTGGWTGELFF
TRBJ2-2,TRBV9,CASSVVTAGELFF
TRBJ1-5,TRBV27,CASSLLPDRGGQPQHF
TRBJ2-5,TRBV11-2,CASSLTPDEETQYF
TRBJ2-5,TRBV5-1,CASSRTGTTGETQYF
TRBJ1-1,TRBV7-9,CASSPQFGAREAFF
TRBJ2-1,TRBV14,CASSQDSYNEQFF
TRBJ2-1,TRBV19,CASSPPAALYNEQFF
TRBJ1-1,TRBV19,CASSSPPGTGGNTEAFF
TRBJ2-1,TRBV7-6,CASSLKGLARDEQFF
TRBJ2-7,TRBV5-4,CASSPKVGTVYEQYF
TRBJ2-2,TRBV12-3/TRBV12-4,CASTPVGVGTGELFF
TRBJ2-1,TRBV5-1,CASSLDSSSYNEQFF
TRBJ2-5,TRBV28,CASSSLAGGLGTQYF
TRBJ2-3,TRBV20-1,CSAEPRSDTQYF
TRBJ1-5,TRBV18,CASSPAEVQPQHF
TRBJ1-2,TRBV6-5,CASSYEGGGYTF
TRBJ1-2,TRBV5-1,CASSVRDRDVIGGYTF
TRBJ1-1,TRBV28,CASTLLGNTEAFF
TRBJ2-7,TRBV21-1,CARSNLPADSYEQYF
TRBJ2-1,TRBV7-2,CASSLFGTGGHEQFF
TRBJ2-3,TRBV6-5,CASSLSGLLYTQYF
TRBJ1-5,TRBV3-1,CASSQDPSNQPQHF
TRBJ2-7,TRBV7-2,CASSQMTSGPYEQYF
TRBJ1-3,TRBV4-1,CASSQQSSAIYF
TRBJ2-1,TRBV24-1,CATSDSQRNEQFF
TRBJ1-1,TRBV12-3/TRBV12-4,CASGHTLNTEAFF
TRBJ2-3,TRBV20-1,CSAQGGGQSIDTQYF
TRBJ2-7,TRBV20-1,CSARGRDRVTYEQYF
TRBJ1-1,TRBV5-4,CASSSPTGLTEAFF
TRBJ1-6,TRBV6-1,CASRRRQGEGSPLHF
TRBJ1-5,TRBV7-2,CASSLNANQPQHF
TRBJ2-3,TRBV7-8,CASSLPEDRGPSTDTQYF
TRBJ2-7,TRBV3-1,CASSRSYGQGLYEQYF
TRBJ2-1,TRBV7-9,CASSPLKASSYNEQFF
TRBJ1-6,TRBV6-5,CASTHGISPLHF
TRBJ1-2,TRBV20-1,CSARGHLNYGYTF
TRBJ2-3,TRBV11-2,CASSLEVRSGGTDTQYF
TRBJ2-1,TRBV12-3/TRBV12-4,CASSLRGGGNEQFF
TRBJ1-2,TRBV5-1,CASSPQTGVTYGYTF
TRBJ2-2,TRBV10-3,CAISEQTANTGELFF
TRBJ2-7,TRBV28,CASSLPRLGSSYEQYF